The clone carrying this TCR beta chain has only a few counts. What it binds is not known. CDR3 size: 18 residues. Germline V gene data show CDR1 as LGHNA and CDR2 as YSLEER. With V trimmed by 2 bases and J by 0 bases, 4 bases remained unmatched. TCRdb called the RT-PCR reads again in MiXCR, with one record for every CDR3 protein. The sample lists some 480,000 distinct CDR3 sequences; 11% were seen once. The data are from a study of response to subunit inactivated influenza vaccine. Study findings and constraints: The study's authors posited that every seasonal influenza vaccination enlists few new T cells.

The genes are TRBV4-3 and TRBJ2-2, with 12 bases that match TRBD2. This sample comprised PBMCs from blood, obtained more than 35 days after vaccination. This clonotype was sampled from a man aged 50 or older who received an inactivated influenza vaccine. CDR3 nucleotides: TGCGCCAGCAGCCAAAGTCTAGCGGGGGGGCCGAACACCGGGGAGCTGTTTTTT. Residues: CASSQSLAGGPNTGELFF.